The 20 T cell receptor beta chains below come from one sample, sequenced in a study of Ad26.COV2.S vaccination and SARS-CoV-2 variants. Assay: immunoSEQ multiplex PCR; the TCRdb copy retains only in-frame clones and omits some. The table has under 150,000 clones, 75% to 90% seen once. The specimen comprised peripheral blood, sampled after recovery from COVID-19. Receptors were obtained from a human donor who had recovered from COVID-19.

In its sample, this clone was seen once. The chain employs TRBV2 and TRBJ2-7; D remains ambiguous. Germline V CDR1 and CDR2: SNHLY, FYNNEI. CDR3 length equals 17 residues. Trimming left V 0 bases short and J 3 bases short, with 18 bases between. CDR3 sequence reads: CASSEAGPNLGIYEQYF. CDR3 nucleotide sequence: TGTGCCAGCAGTGAAGCGGGTCCCAATTTGGGGATCTACGAGCAGTACTTC.

The rearrangement uses TRBV5-5 and TRBJ2-1; 7 positions match TRBD1. V trimming: 1 base; J trimming: 3 bases; junction bases outside the gene matches: 7. CDR3 length equals 16 residues. Germline loops: CDR1 SGHKS, CDR2 YYEKEE (reference sequence). The CDR3, as DNA: TGTGCCAGCAGCTTGTATAGGGGACAGAACTACAATGAGCAGTTCTTC. Amino acids: CASSLYRGQNYNEQFF. Filled out from reference TRBV5-5 and TRBJ2-1, the complete variable domain reads DAGVTQSPTHLIKTRGQQVTLRCSPISGHKSVSWYQQVLGQGPQFIFQYYEKEERGRGNFPDRFSARQFPNYSSELNVNALLLGDSALYLCASSLYRGQNYNEQFFGPGTRLTVL.

The chain couples TRBV3-1 (or the pseudogene TRBV3-2) to TRBJ2-7, with D tentatively TRBD1 (6 bases). This CDR3 comprises 15 residues. The germline V gene has CDR1 LGHDT and CDR2 YNNKEL (reference sequence). The V end lost 2 bases, the J end lost 1 base, and 12 bases lay between the germline ends. CDR3: CASSQRNDRSYEQYF. The CDR3 DNA reads TGTGCCAGCAGCCAACGCAACGACAGGTCCTACGAGCAGTACTTC.

The chain recombines TRBV5-1 with TRBJ1-1; D call uncertain. This CDR3 comprises 16 residues. V lost 3 bases and J 0 bases, leaving 15 bases between the germline ends. Germline CDR1 is SGHRS and CDR2 is YFSETQ. In nucleotides, the CDR3 is TGCGCCAGCAGCTGGCCCAGAGAGGGAATGAACACTGAAGCTTTCTTT. Translation gives CASSWPREGMNTEAFF.

The CDR3 loop reads CASSAGTAASNQPQHF. The CDR3 bases are TGTGCCAGCAGCGCTGGGACAGCAGCTAGCAATCAGCCCCAGCATTTT. The chain couples TRBV7-2 to TRBJ1-5, with 7 bases identical to TRBD1. V dropped 5 bases and J dropped 0; count of bases not matched to a gene: 7. CDR1 and CDR2 (germline): SGHTA, FQGNSA. The CDR3 extends over 16 amino acids.

The CDR3 loop is CASSQDPGSYGYTF. CDR3 in DNA: TGCGCCAGCAGCCAAGATCCGGGGAGCTATGGCTACACCTTC. V and J are TRBV4-3 and TRBJ1-2; D uncertain. Trimming took off 0 bases at V and 4 bases at J, with 9 bases between the two ends. Per germline, CDR1 LGHNA and CDR2 YSLEER. The CDR3 extends over 14 amino acids.

The V call is TRBV6-5, the J call TRBJ2-5, with D hard to call. The CDR3 is 15 residues long. Germline lookup yields CDR1 MNHEY and CDR2 SVGAGI. The V gene lost 2 bases and the J gene lost 1 base, with 11 bases spanning the gap. The CDR3 sequence is CASSYERGFQETQYF. Written as DNA, the CDR3 is TGTGCCAGCAGTTACGAACGAGGCTTCCAAGAGACCCAGTACTTC.

The chain employs TRBV28 and TRBJ2-5, with D perhaps matching TRBD2 (5 bases). V gave up 11 bases and J gave up 5 bases, with 21 bases separating them. CDR3 length: 14 residues. Germline V gene sequence: CDR1 MDHEN, CDR2 SYDVKM. CDR3 sequence reads: CAGTRPVGRETQYF. The CDR3 nucleotides read TGTGCCGGCACTAGACCCGTCGGAAGGGAGACCCAGTACTTC.

This clone was seen only a few times. V and J are TRBV9 and TRBJ1-5; 7 bases map to TRBD1. V trimming: 3 bases; J trimming: 6 bases; junction bases outside the gene matches: 6. Germline values: CDR1 SGDLS, CDR2 YYNGEE. There are 14 residues in the CDR3. The CDR3 region is CASSEGQASQPQHF. CDR3 bases: TGTGCCAGCAGCGAAGGACAGGCCAGTCAGCCCCAGCATTTT.

CDR3 in DNA: TGTGCCATCAGCTCAGGGATTTCCACCGGGGAGCTGTTTTTT. It translates to CAISSGISTGELFF. J is TRBJ2-2 and V is TRBV10-3; a possible D gene is TRBD1 (5 bases). The CDR3 length is 14 residues. V was trimmed by 6 bases and J by 4 bases, leaving 12 bases between them. CDR1 is ENHRY, CDR2 SYGVKD, per germline.

This rearrangement joins TRBV5-4 to TRBJ1-2; 10 bases match TRBD1. The length of the CDR3 is 14 residues. Germline CDR1 SGHNT, CDR2 YYREEE (reference sequence). The J segment lost 4 bases and the V segment lost 4 bases, leaving 4 bases of the junction unmatched. CDR3 DNA: TGTGCCAGCAGCCTGGACAGGGGGGCCTATGGCTACACCTTC. Amino acids: CASSLDRGAYGYTF.

The chain combines TRBV5-8 with TRBJ1-2, with D tentatively TRBD1 (5 bases). Looked up from germline, CDR1 is SGHTS and CDR2 is YDEGEE. CDR3 length: 15 residues. Trimming left V 3 bases short and J 4 bases short, with 16 bases between. CDR3 DNA: TGTGCCAGCAGCTGGGTGGGACGGGGGAGCTATGGCTACACCTTC. This encodes CASSWVGRGSYGYTF. The full variable domain, in which reference TRBV5-8 and TRBJ1-2 provide the parts outside the CDR3, is EAGVTQSPTHLIKTRGQQATLRCSPISGHTSVYWYQQALGLGLQFLLWYDEGEERNRGNFPPRFSGRQFPNYSSELNVNALELEDSALYLCASSWVGRGSYGYTFGSGTRLTVV.

As concerns this clone: A read error may produce the germline difference seen at one junction end. The rearrangement uses TRBV20-1 and TRBJ1-1; D not resolved. CDR3 length: 11 residues. Germline V gives CDR1 DFQATT, CDR2 SNEGSKA (reference sequence). CDR3 residues: CSAPRGKIGNF. The CDR3 nucleotides are TGCAGTGCTCCTCGAGGGAAGATTGGGAACTTT.

The chain joins TRBV6-2 or TRBV6-3 to TRBJ2-3; D not certain. The CDR3 loop spans 12 amino acids. V was cut by 4 bases and J by 7 bases, with 9 bases left in between. Germline lookup yields CDR1 MNHEY and CDR2 SVGEGT. CDR3: CASSSRVNTQYF. The DNA of the CDR3 is TGTGCCAGCAGTTCTCGGGTTAATACGCAGTATTTT.

V usage is TRBV19 and J usage is TRBJ1-1; TRBD1 matches at 7 bases. CDR1 and CDR2 from the germline V gene are LNHDA and SQIVND (reference sequence). CDR3 length equals 18 residues. Unmatched junction bases numbered 14, after V lost 3 bases and J lost 1 base. The DNA for the CDR3 is TGTGCCAGTAGTATTTGGCCGTCAGGACAGGTGAGGAACACTGAAGCTTTCTTT. It translates to CASSIWPSGQVRNTEAFF.

This rearrangement joins TRBV30 to TRBJ2-5, with D unclear. Germline CDR1 and CDR2: GTSNPN and SVGIG (reference sequence). The CDR3 loop spans 14 amino acids. With 0 bases removed from V and 4 bases from J, the gap between germline ends came to 12 bases. The CDR3 region has the DNA TGTGCCTGGAGTGTACCCGCGTCGGCAGAGACCCAGTACTTC. Residues: CAWSVPASAETQYF.

This clone was detected once. The chain uses TRBV5-1 and TRBJ1-2; tentatively, D is TRBD1 (5 bases). Trimming removed 7 bases at V and 2 bases at J, with 12 bases between. Germline CDR1 SGHRS, CDR2 YFSETQ. The CDR3 is 13 residues long. The chain's CDR3 is CASGTEGNYGYTF. The CDR3 DNA reads as TGCGCCAGCGGGACCGAGGGAAACTATGGCTACACCTTC.

As for this clone: Other DNA sequences in the same sample also yield this CDR3. The chain carries TRBV28 and TRBJ2-2; D not resolved. Germline-derived CDR1 and CDR2 are MDHEN and SYDVKM. V was cut by 3 bases and J by 1 base, with 0 bases left in between. This CDR3 contains 12 residues. CDR3 sequence (DNA): TGTGCCAGCAGTTTGAACACCGGGGAGCTGTTTTTT. Translated: CASSLNTGELFF.

The gene calls are TRBV7-2 and TRBJ2-3, with TRBD1 identical over 9 bases. Germline V lookup: CDR1 SGHTA, CDR2 FQGNSA. The length of the CDR3 is 14 residues. V was clipped by 5 bases and J by 5 bases; unmatched bases: 5. The CDR3, as DNA: TGTGCCAGCAGCGCACAGGGGGCGGGAGATACGCAGTATTTT. Translation: CASSAQGAGDTQYF.

This chain uses TRBV30 with TRBJ2-1; D is perhaps TRBD2 (6 bases). V was clipped by 4 bases and J by 3 bases, with 10 bases between them. Per germline, CDR1 GTSNPN and CDR2 SVGIG (reference sequence). The CDR3 covers 13 residues. The CDR3 reads CAWNGGSYNEQFF. The CDR3 bases are TGTGCCTGGAACGGGGGTAGCTACAATGAGCAGTTCTTC. The whole variable domain, filled in from reference TRBV30 and TRBJ2-1, reads SQTIHQWPATLVQPVGSPLSLECTVEGTSNPNLYWYRQAAGRGLQLLFYSVGIGQISSEVPQNLSASRPQDRQFILSSKKLLLSDSGFYLCAWNGGSYNEQFFGPGTRLTVL.